These 6 T cell receptor beta chains came from one sample sequenced in a study of T-cell reconstitution after alpha-beta-depleted transplantation in children. It was with unique molecular identifiers that the TCRbeta library was prepared. TCRdb used MiXCR to reprocess the PCR reads, holding one entry per CDR3 protein. The sample lists 500,000 to 750,000 distinct CDR3 sequences, over 20% occurring once. The material was PBMCs, obtained before TCRalphabeta/CD19-depleted stem cell transplant. These TCRs come from a boy in the first two years of life with Wiskott-Aldrich syndrome, due to receive a stem cell transplant.

The V gene is TRBV12-3 or TRBV12-4, the J gene TRBJ2-7; TRBD1 might be the D (6 bases). The CDR3 extends over 13 amino acids. The V and J ends lost 9 bases and 0 bases respectively, with 12 bases between them. The CDR3 sequence is CASRVDSSYEQYF. The CDR3 DNA is TGTGCCAGTCGCGTGGACAGCTCCTACGAGCAGTACTTC.

The V gene is TRBV10-2, the J gene TRBJ1-1; 9 bases line up with TRBD1. Germline CDR1 reads WSHSY; CDR2 reads SAAADI. Losses at the gene ends were 4 bases for V and 6 bases for J; bases not matched to a gene: 9. The CDR3 is 15 residues long. As DNA, the CDR3 is TGCGCCAGCAGTGCGATCGGGACAGGGTCGTCTGAAGCTTTCTTT. Translation: CASSAIGTGSSEAFF.

This clonotype was detected a few times. The genes are TRBV5-1 and TRBJ2-1; D gene unclear. CDR3 length: 16 residues. V lost 2 bases and J 0 bases, leaving 12 bases between the germline ends. Germline assignment: CDR1 SGHRS and CDR2 YFSETQ. This CDR3 is CASSLLGSGSYNEQFF. CDR3 sequence (DNA): TGCGCCAGCAGCTTACTGGGTAGTGGCTCCTACAATGAGCAGTTCTTC. Full variable domain (rest looked up from reference TRBV5-1 and TRBJ2-1): KAGVTQTPRYLIKTRGQQVTLSCSPISGHRSVSWYQQTPGQGLQFLFEYFSETQRNKGNFPGRFSGRQFSNSRSEMNVSTLELGDSALYLCASSLLGSGSYNEQFFGPGTRLTVL.

This clonotype was detected only a few times. This chain joins TRBV7-2 and TRBJ2-1; D ambiguous. Germline CDR1 and CDR2: SGHTA and FQGNSA. The length of the CDR3 is 14 residues. V was pared by 2 bases and J by 4 bases, with 9 bases between. DNA of the CDR3: TGTGCCAGCAGCTTATCGTGCCCTTACAATGAGCAGTTCTTC. Amino acids: CASSLSCPYNEQFF.

A few counts support this clonotype. The CDR3 spells CASSSNRGPGELFF. The CDR3 DNA sequence: TGTGCCAGCAGTTCCAACAGGGGGCCCGGGGAGCTGTTTTTT. V usage is TRBV6-5 and J usage is TRBJ2-2; 9 bases are shared with TRBD1. CDR3 length: 14 residues. J was trimmed by 6 bases and V by 4 bases; bases with no gene match: 3. In germline, CDR1 is MNHEY, CDR2 SVGAGI.

The genes are TRBV5-1 and TRBJ2-1; possible D gene TRBD1, 6 bases. CDR3 length: 16 amino acids. V was clipped by 3 bases and J by 0 bases, with 13 bases between them. Germline V lookup: CDR1 SGHRS, CDR2 YFSETQ. The CDR3 sequence is CASSWTVLSSYNEQFF. The CDR3 nucleotides read TGCGCCAGCAGCTGGACAGTCCTGAGCTCCTACAATGAGCAGTTCTTC.